The TCR beta chain under discussion was sequenced for a study of T cells in Graves' hyperthyroidism and ophthalmopathy. RNA transcripts provided the source from which TCR beta CDR3 regions were amplified. In the first-round RT-PCR of the TCR CDR3, the HTBI primer set was used. TCRdb recomputed calls from the multiplex PCR reads with MiXCR, one row per CDR3 protein. The sample shows 500,000 to 600,000 distinct CDR3 sequences, 16% of them seen only once. V lost 2 bases and J 4 bases, leaving 3 bases between the germline ends. The CDR3 length is 11 residues. Germline V gene lookup returns CDR1 SNHLY and CDR2 FYNNEI. This clonotype showed up many times. Based on clinical symptoms, serum thyroxine and TRAb, thyroid ultrasound and orbital computed tomography, diagnoses were reached.

Material: blood. The rearrangement joins TRBV2 to TRBJ2-7; no definite D call. The TCR was taken from a woman between 18 and 29 years old with Graves' hyperthyroidism. CDR3 sequence reads: CASSERYEQYF. In nucleotides, the CDR3 is TGTGCCAGCAGTGAACGTTACGAGCAGTACTTC.